A selection of T cell receptor beta chains follows, all from one sample in a study of PD-L1 blockade in urothelial cancer. Assay: immunoSEQ multiplex PCR; the TCRdb copy retains only in-frame clones and omits some. The sample gives tens of thousands of clones, 90% of which show up once; around 8.3% is in the top ten. The sequences come from PBMCs, collected around atezolizumab (anti-PD-L1) treatment. These receptors were obtained from a man between 65 and 80 years old with urothelial cancer. Each CDR3 is given with its conserved first and last residue. D genes are given only for firm matches. The size entry is marked missing in some rows and otherwise reads once, few, many or a size class.

v_gene: TRBV7-9; j_gene: TRBJ2-1; abundance: once; d_gene: TRBD1; CDR3aa: CASSLGGGQGYNEQFF; CDR3nt: TGTGCCAGCAGCTTGGGCGGGGGACAGGGATACAATGAGCAGTTCTTC
v_gene: TRBV2; j_gene: TRBJ2-1; abundance: -; d_gene: TRBD2; CDR3aa: CASSPTGISGRSYNEQFF; CDR3nt: TGTGCCAGCAGTCCTACAGGGATCAGCGGGAGATCCTACAATGAGCAGTTCTTC
v_gene: TRBV9; j_gene: TRBJ2-2; abundance: -; d_gene: -; CDR3aa: CASRRGLTNTGELFF; CDR3nt: TGTGCCAGCAGGCGAGGACTGACTAACACCGGGGAGCTGTTTTTT
v_gene: TRBV7-2; j_gene: TRBJ2-7; abundance: -; d_gene: -; CDR3aa: CASSLAPTRTYEQYF; CDR3nt: TGTGCCAGCAGCTTAGCGCCTACTAGGACCTACGAGCAGTACTTC
v_gene: TRBV6-5; j_gene: TRBJ2-1; abundance: -; d_gene: -; CDR3aa: CASSYSTAGYNEQFF; CDR3nt: TGTGCCAGCAGTTACTCGACCGCAGGCTACAATGAGCAGTTCTTC
v_gene: TRBV2; j_gene: TRBJ2-1; abundance: -; d_gene: -; CDR3aa: CASSVSGTPGEQFF; CDR3nt: TGTGCCAGCAGTGTGTCCGGGACTCCCGGAGAGCAGTTCTTC
v_gene: TRBV28; j_gene: TRBJ2-2; abundance: -; d_gene: -; CDR3aa: CAVPVPGNTGELFF; CDR3nt: TGTGCCGTTCCTGTGCCGGGAAACACCGGGGAGCTGTTTTTT
v_gene: TRBV7-9; j_gene: TRBJ2-1; abundance: -; d_gene: TRBD2; CDR3aa: CASSLELGTGGEQFF; CDR3nt: TGTGCCAGCAGCTTAGAGTTGGGTACGGGGGGTGAGCAGTTCTTC
v_gene: TRBV6-1; j_gene: TRBJ1-1; abundance: -; d_gene: -; CDR3aa: CASSESGGNTEAFF; CDR3nt: TGTGCCAGCAGTGAAAGTGGAGGGAACACTGAAGCTTTCTTT
v_gene: TRBV5-1; j_gene: TRBJ2-5; abundance: -; d_gene: TRBD1; CDR3aa: CASSLGPKGALEETQYF; CDR3nt: TGCGCCAGCAGCTTGGGGCCCAAGGGGGCACTCGAAGAGACCCAGTACTTC
v_gene: TRBV9; j_gene: TRBJ2-4; abundance: -; d_gene: -; CDR3aa: CASSPGEGIQYF; CDR3nt: TGTGCCAGCAGTCCAGGGGAAGGCATTCAGTACTTC
v_gene: TRBV19; j_gene: TRBJ2-7; abundance: once; d_gene: TRBD2; CDR3aa: CASSRTSPGLYEQYF; CDR3nt: TGTGCCAGTAGTAGGACTAGCCCTGGACTCTACGAGCAGTACTTC
v_gene: TRBV5-1; j_gene: TRBJ2-7; abundance: -; d_gene: TRBD1; CDR3aa: CASSSGQGGLAYEQYF; CDR3nt: TGCGCCAGCAGCTCGGGACAGGGAGGGTTGGCCTACGAGCAGTACTTC
v_gene: TRBV5-1; j_gene: TRBJ1-1; abundance: -; d_gene: TRBD1; CDR3aa: CASSLRTGDTEAFF; CDR3nt: TGCGCCAGCAGCTTGCGTACAGGGGACACTGAAGCTTTCTTT
v_gene: TRBV29-1; j_gene: TRBJ1-1; abundance: -; d_gene: -; CDR3aa: CSTRRGLNTEAFF; CDR3nt: TGCAGCACCCGCAGGGGACTGAACACTGAAGCTTTCTTT
v_gene: TRBV7-7; j_gene: TRBJ2-2; abundance: few; d_gene: TRBD2; CDR3aa: CASRLADTGELFF; CDR3nt: TGTGCCAGCCGGCTAGCGGACACCGGGGAGCTGTTTTTT
v_gene: TRBV7-3; j_gene: TRBJ1-1; abundance: -; d_gene: -; CDR3aa: CASSLQGNTEAFF; CDR3nt: TGTGCCAGCAGCTTGCAGGGGAACACTGAAGCTTTCTTT
v_gene: TRBV7-2; j_gene: TRBJ2-1; abundance: -; d_gene: TRBD1; CDR3aa: CASNVRDRGQNEQFF; CDR3nt: TGTGCCAGCAACGTCCGGGACAGGGGGCAAAATGAGCAGTTCTTC
v_gene: TRBV5-1; j_gene: TRBJ2-2; abundance: -; d_gene: TRBD2; CDR3aa: CASSLRTSGSTGELFF; CDR3nt: TGCGCCAGCAGCCTCAGGACTAGCGGGAGTACCGGGGAGCTGTTTTTT
v_gene: TRBV27; j_gene: TRBJ1-5; abundance: -; d_gene: -; CDR3aa: CASSRKGANNQPQHF; CDR3nt: TGTGCCAGCAGCCGGAAAGGGGCCAACAATCAGCCCCAGCATTTT
v_gene: TRBV9; j_gene: TRBJ2-1; abundance: -; d_gene: -; CDR3aa: CASSKLQDHNEQFF; CDR3nt: TGTGCCAGCAGCAAGCTCCAGGATCACAATGAGCAGTTCTTC
v_gene: TRBV27; j_gene: TRBJ2-7; abundance: once; d_gene: -; CDR3aa: CASSPPMIRRDIPYEQYF; CDR3nt: TGTGCCAGCAGTCCACCTATGATTCGCCGGGACATACCCTACGAGCAGTACTTC
v_gene: TRBV4-1; j_gene: TRBJ1-5; abundance: -; d_gene: -; CDR3aa: CASSQGGNQPQHF; CDR3nt: TGCGCCAGCAGCCAAGGAGGCAATCAGCCCCAGCATTTT
v_gene: TRBV27; j_gene: TRBJ1-1; abundance: -; d_gene: TRBD1; CDR3aa: CASRYAGTGGRGAEAFF; CDR3nt: TGTGCCAGCAGATACGCCGGGACAGGGGGCAGAGGGGCTGAAGCTTTCTTT
v_gene: TRBV19; j_gene: TRBJ1-2; abundance: once; d_gene: -; CDR3aa: CASTAGIGRYGYTF; CDR3nt: TGTGCCAGCACCGCCGGGATCGGGCGTTATGGCTACACCTTC
v_gene: TRBV29-1; j_gene: TRBJ2-7; abundance: -; d_gene: TRBD2; CDR3aa: CSVVGLAGTNAASSYEQYF; CDR3nt: TGCAGCGTTGTGGGGCTAGCGGGAACGAATGCCGCTAGCTCCTACGAGCAGTACTTC
v_gene: TRBV9; j_gene: TRBJ1-3; abundance: once; d_gene: TRBD1; CDR3aa: CASSPTTGGSGNTIYF; CDR3nt: TGTGCCAGCAGCCCGACAACAGGGGGCTCTGGAAACACCATATATTTT
v_gene: TRBV5-6; j_gene: TRBJ1-3; abundance: -; d_gene: TRBD1; CDR3aa: CASSSLDRERNTIYF; CDR3nt: TGTGCCAGCAGCTCGCTGGACAGGGAACGAAACACCATATATTTT
v_gene: TRBV6-5; j_gene: TRBJ2-7; abundance: -; d_gene: TRBD1; CDR3aa: CASRPQTGVREQYF; CDR3nt: TGTGCCAGCAGACCCCAGACAGGGGTTCGCGAGCAGTACTTC
v_gene: TRBV7-2; j_gene: TRBJ2-2; abundance: -; d_gene: TRBD2; CDR3aa: CASSLLAGGTGELFF; CDR3nt: TGTGCCAGCAGCTTACTGGCGGGAGGCACCGGGGAGCTGTTTTTT
v_gene: TRBV14; j_gene: TRBJ2-7; abundance: -; d_gene: TRBD2; CDR3aa: CASSQLRGSSGIREQYF; CDR3nt: TGTGCCAGCAGCCAATTAAGGGGGTCTAGCGGGATTCGCGAGCAGTACTTC
v_gene: TRBV19; j_gene: TRBJ2-1; abundance: -; d_gene: -; CDR3aa: CASSSSVYNEQFF; CDR3nt: TGTGCCAGTAGTTCAAGCGTCTACAATGAGCAGTTCTTC
v_gene: TRBV28; j_gene: TRBJ1-1; abundance: -; d_gene: -; CDR3aa: CASRPTLGGNTEAFF; CDR3nt: TGTGCCAGCAGGCCTACCCTCGGAGGGAACACTGAAGCTTTCTTT
v_gene: TRBV7-8; j_gene: TRBJ1-2; abundance: -; d_gene: -; CDR3aa: CASSFGRGYGYTF; CDR3nt: TGTGCCAGCAGCTTTGGACGGGGCTATGGCTACACCTTC
v_gene: TRBV27; j_gene: TRBJ2-7; abundance: -; d_gene: -; CDR3aa: CASSFQDEQYF; CDR3nt: TGTGCCAGCAGTTTTCAGGACGAGCAGTACTTC
v_gene: TRBV28; j_gene: TRBJ2-7; abundance: -; d_gene: TRBD1; CDR3aa: CASSPGTVSYEQYF; CDR3nt: TGTGCCAGCAGCCCCGGGACAGTCAGCTACGAGCAGTACTTC
v_gene: TRBV2; j_gene: TRBJ2-3; abundance: -; d_gene: TRBD1; CDR3aa: CASKWGQGVDTQYF; CDR3nt: TGTGCCAGCAAGTGGGGACAGGGGGTAGATACGCAGTATTTT
v_gene: TRBV2; j_gene: TRBJ1-1; abundance: -; d_gene: -; CDR3aa: CASSGLWNRVTTEAFF; CDR3nt: TGTGCCAGCAGTGGTCTTTGGAACAGGGTCACGACTGAAGCTTTCTTT
v_gene: TRBV6-1; j_gene: TRBJ2-2; abundance: once; d_gene: -; CDR3aa: CASSETPAGTGELFF; CDR3nt: TGTGCCAGCAGTGAGACACCGGCGGGCACCGGGGAGCTGTTTTTT
v_gene: TRBV28; j_gene: TRBJ1-2; abundance: -; d_gene: -; CDR3aa: CASRPAGFGDAYGYTF; CDR3nt: TGTGCCAGCAGGCCGGCGGGGTTTGGGGACGCTTATGGCTACACCTTC
v_gene: TRBV6-5; j_gene: TRBJ2-7; abundance: once; d_gene: TRBD1; CDR3aa: CASSDLGTGDEQYF; CDR3nt: TGTGCCAGCAGTGACCTAGGGACAGGGGACGAGCAGTACTTC
v_gene: TRBV19; j_gene: TRBJ2-7; abundance: few; d_gene: TRBD2; CDR3aa: CASSMAGGSYEQYF; CDR3nt: TGTGCCAGTAGTATGGCGGGAGGCTCCTACGAGCAGTACTTC
v_gene: TRBV12-1; j_gene: TRBJ2-3; abundance: -; d_gene: -; CDR3aa: CASSFVVLAGVTDTQYF; CDR3nt: TGTGCCAGCAGCTTTGTGGTCCTAGCGGGAGTGACAGATACGCAGTATTTT
v_gene: TRBV5-1; j_gene: TRBJ2-3; abundance: -; d_gene: -; CDR3aa: CASSLAGASTDTQYF; CDR3nt: TGCGCCAGCAGCTTGGCCGGAGCGAGCACAGATACGCAGTATTTT
v_gene: TRBV27; j_gene: TRBJ2-7; abundance: few; d_gene: -; CDR3aa: CASSAGQLYYPYEQYF; CDR3nt: TGTGCCAGCAGCGCAGGACAGCTATATTACCCCTACGAGCAGTACTTC
v_gene: TRBV29-1; j_gene: TRBJ1-4; abundance: -; d_gene: TRBD1; CDR3aa: CSGSTGSGKLFF; CDR3nt: TGCAGCGGCTCGACAGGGAGCGGAAAACTGTTTTTT
v_gene: TRBV28; j_gene: TRBJ2-1; abundance: -; d_gene: TRBD2; CDR3aa: CASSTRSGNYNEQFF; CDR3nt: TGTGCCAGCAGTACCCGAAGCGGGAACTACAATGAGCAGTTCTTC
v_gene: TRBV5-4; j_gene: TRBJ2-2; abundance: -; d_gene: -; CDR3aa: CASSHITGTGELFF; CDR3nt: TGTGCCAGCAGCCACATCACAGGCACCGGGGAGCTGTTTTTT
v_gene: TRBV2; j_gene: TRBJ2-3; abundance: -; d_gene: -; CDR3aa: CASRPAGTDTQYF; CDR3nt: TGTGCCAGCAGACCTGCAGGCACAGATACGCAGTATTTT
v_gene: TRBV19; j_gene: TRBJ2-1; abundance: -; d_gene: -; CDR3aa: CASSMMAGPAYNEQFF; CDR3nt: TGTGCCAGTAGTATGATGGCGGGCCCGGCCTACAATGAGCAGTTCTTC
v_gene: TRBV6-6; j_gene: TRBJ1-2; abundance: -; d_gene: TRBD1; CDR3aa: CASSQSGQASPYGYTF; CDR3nt: TGTGCCAGCAGCCAATCTGGACAGGCTTCCCCCTATGGCTACACCTTC
v_gene: TRBV28; j_gene: TRBJ2-7; abundance: -; d_gene: -; CDR3aa: CASSFPTDSEQYF; CDR3nt: TGTGCCAGCAGTTTCCCGACAGATTCCGAGCAGTACTTC
v_gene: TRBV19; j_gene: TRBJ1-5; abundance: -; d_gene: -; CDR3aa: CASSIGAGEGLRQPQHF; CDR3nt: TGTGCCAGTAGTATAGGGGCGGGGGAGGGGTTGAGACAGCCCCAGCATTTT
v_gene: TRBV9; j_gene: TRBJ1-1; abundance: few; d_gene: TRBD1; CDR3aa: CASSVGQGDFTEAFF; CDR3nt: TGTGCCAGCAGCGTTGGACAGGGGGATTTCACTGAAGCTTTCTTT
v_gene: TRBV15; j_gene: TRBJ2-1; abundance: -; d_gene: -; CDR3aa: CATSREASGGGEQFF; CDR3nt: TGTGCCACCAGCAGAGAGGCTAGCGGAGGGGGTGAGCAGTTCTTC
v_gene: TRBV28; j_gene: TRBJ2-5; abundance: -; d_gene: -; CDR3aa: CASSLKGQETQYF; CDR3nt: TGTGCCAGCAGTTTAAAGGGGCAGGAGACCCAGTACTTC
v_gene: TRBV10-3; j_gene: TRBJ1-1; abundance: -; d_gene: TRBD1; CDR3aa: CAITKGQGRTEAFF; CDR3nt: TGTGCCATCACTAAAGGACAGGGCCGCACTGAAGCTTTCTTT
v_gene: TRBV6-6; j_gene: TRBJ2-1; abundance: -; d_gene: TRBD1; CDR3aa: CASSYSPDRDEEQFF; CDR3nt: TGTGCCAGCAGTTACTCCCCGGACAGGGATGAGGAGCAGTTCTTC